The clone carrying this TCR beta chain was detected a few times. The V gene lost 7 bases and the J gene lost 9 bases, with 10 bases spanning the gap. The CDR3 covers 11 residues. CDR1 is MNHEY, CDR2 SMNVEV, per germline (reference sequence). These data originate in a study of early stage breast cancer tumors. Overall study context: Of 15 to 20 invasive breast tumors, about a dozen were hormone receptor-positive, HER2-negative. Average read coverage per sample was 9 to 10-fold.

Each sample had two DNA replicates, around 0.53 ug blood or approximately 1.5 ug tissue. Assay: immunoSEQ multiplex PCR; the TCRdb copy retains only in-frame clones and omits some. Among about 70,000 clones listed, around 80% were seen once. The clonotype originates from a person aged 35 to 50 with breast cancer. Sequencing used blood. The J gene is TRBJ2-1, the V gene TRBV27; D gene ambiguous. CDR3 loop: CASKVGPEQFF. As DNA, the CDR3 is TGTGCCAGCAAAGTCGGTCCTGAGCAGTTCTTC.